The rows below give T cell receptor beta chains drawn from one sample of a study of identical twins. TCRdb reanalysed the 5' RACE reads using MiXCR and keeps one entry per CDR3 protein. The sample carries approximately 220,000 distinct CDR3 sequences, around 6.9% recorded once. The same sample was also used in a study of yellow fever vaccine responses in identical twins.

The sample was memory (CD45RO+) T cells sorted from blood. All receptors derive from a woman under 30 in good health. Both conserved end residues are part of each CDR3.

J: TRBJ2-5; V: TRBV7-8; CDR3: CASSKGTAQETQYF
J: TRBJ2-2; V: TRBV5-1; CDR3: CASSLGDNTGELFF
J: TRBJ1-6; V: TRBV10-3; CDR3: CAISEVSGKNSPLHF
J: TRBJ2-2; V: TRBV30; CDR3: CAWNRVNTGELFF
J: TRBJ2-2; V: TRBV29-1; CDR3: CSVGFAGNTGELFF
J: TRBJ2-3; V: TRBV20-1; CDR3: CSARDAGRGTDTQYF
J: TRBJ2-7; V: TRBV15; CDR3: CATSSGTGYEQYF
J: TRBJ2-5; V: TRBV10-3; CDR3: CAISESLGTGQETQYF
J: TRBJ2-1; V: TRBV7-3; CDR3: CASSLKVTGWSGEQFF
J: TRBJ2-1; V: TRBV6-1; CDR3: CASSETGGLYNEQFF
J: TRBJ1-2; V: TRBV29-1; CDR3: CSVAPGVNYGYTF
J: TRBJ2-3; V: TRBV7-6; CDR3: CASSAGTGIPDTQYF